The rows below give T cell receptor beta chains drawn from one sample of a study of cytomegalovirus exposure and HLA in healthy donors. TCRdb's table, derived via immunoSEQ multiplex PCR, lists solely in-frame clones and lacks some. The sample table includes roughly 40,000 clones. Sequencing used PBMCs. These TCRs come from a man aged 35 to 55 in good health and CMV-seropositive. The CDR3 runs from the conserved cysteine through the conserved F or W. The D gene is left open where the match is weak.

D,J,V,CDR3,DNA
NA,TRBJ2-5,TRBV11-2,CASSHEGVGTQYF,TGTGCCAGCAGCCACGAGGGTGTGGGGACCCAGTACTTC
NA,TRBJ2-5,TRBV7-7,CASSLGLAGGETQYF,TGTGCTAGCAGCTTAGGGCTAGCCGGTGGGGAGACCCAGTACTTC
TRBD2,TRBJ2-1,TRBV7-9,CATRTSGSYNEQFF,TGTGCCACCCGGACTAGCGGTTCCTACAATGAGCAGTTCTTC
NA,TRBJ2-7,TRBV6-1,CASRLDEAYEQYF,TGTGCCAGCAGGCTAGACGAGGCCTACGAGCAGTACTTC
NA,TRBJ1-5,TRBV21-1,CASIQGRIEYSNQPQHF,TGTGCCAGCATCCAGGGCCGGATAGAGTATAGCAATCAGCCCCAGCATTTT
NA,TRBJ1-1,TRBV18,CASSPSGGFTEAFF,TGTGCCAGCTCGCCCTCGGGGGGTTTCACTGAAGCTTTCTTT
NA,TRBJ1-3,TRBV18,CASSQRTEPSGNTIYF,TGTGCCAGCTCACAGAGGACAGAGCCCTCTGGAAACACCATATATTTT
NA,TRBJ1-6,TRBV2,CASINYNSPLHF,TGTGCCAGCATTAACTATAATTCACCCCTCCACTTT
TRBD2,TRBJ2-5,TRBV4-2,CASSQGGLAGMQETQYF,TGTGCCAGCAGCCAAGGGGGACTAGCGGGAATGCAGGAGACCCAGTACTTC
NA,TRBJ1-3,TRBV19,CASSTPSSYSGNTIYF,TGTGCCAGTAGTACACCTTCAAGCTATTCTGGAAACACCATATATTTT
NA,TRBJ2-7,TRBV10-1,CASSQGIRNEQYF,TGCGCCAGCAGCCAGGGTATAAGAAACGAGCAGTACTTC
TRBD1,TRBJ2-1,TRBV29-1,CSVEVGGSDEQFF,TGCAGCGTTGAAGTAGGGGGCTCCGATGAGCAGTTCTTC
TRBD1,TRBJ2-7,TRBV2,CTSKLGQGFSYEQYF,TGTACCAGCAAATTGGGACAGGGGTTTTCCTACGAGCAGTACTTC
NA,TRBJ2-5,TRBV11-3,CASSQSWAETQYF,TGTGCCAGCAGCCAGAGCTGGGCCGAGACCCAGTACTTC
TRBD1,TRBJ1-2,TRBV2,CASRETGLRYGYTF,TGTGCCAGCAGGGAGACAGGGTTACGCTATGGCTACACCTTC
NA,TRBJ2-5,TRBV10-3,CAISDPAGQETQYF,TGTGCCATCAGTGACCCGGCGGGGCAAGAGACCCAGTACTTC
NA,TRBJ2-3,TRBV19,CASSISGGPGGDTQYF,TGTGCCAGTAGTATAAGTGGAGGGCCGGGTGGAGATACGCAGTATTTT
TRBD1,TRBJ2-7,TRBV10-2,CASSSGTGPYEQYF,TGCGCCAGCAGTTCCGGGACAGGGCCTTACGAGCAGTACTTC
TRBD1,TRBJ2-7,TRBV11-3,CASSMTGGPYEQYF,TGTGCCAGCAGTATGACAGGGGGACCCTACGAGCAGTACTTC
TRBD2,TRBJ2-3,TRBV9,CASSVTSGQDTQYF,TGTGCCAGCAGCGTAACTAGCGGCCAAGATACGCAGTATTTT
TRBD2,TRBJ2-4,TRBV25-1,CASTPSGDKNIQYF,TGTGCCAGCACCCCTAGCGGGGATAAAAACATTCAGTACTTC
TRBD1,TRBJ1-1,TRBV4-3,CASSQGTGEGNTEAFF,TGCGCCAGCAGCCAAGGGACAGGGGAAGGAAACACTGAAGCTTTCTTT
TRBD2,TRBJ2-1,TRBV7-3,CASSPAGGPYNEQFF,TGTGCCAGCAGCCCCGCGGGAGGGCCGTACAATGAGCAGTTCTTC
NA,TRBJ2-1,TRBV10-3,CATLFRDNEQFF,TGTGCCACGCTGTTCCGGGACAATGAGCAGTTCTTC
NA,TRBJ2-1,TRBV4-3,CASSLGTPSSYNEQFF,TGCGCCAGCAGCCTCGGGACACCAAGCTCCTACAATGAGCAGTTCTTC
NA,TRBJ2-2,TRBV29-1,CSIFRTDLTAGELFF,TGCAGCATTTTCAGGACAGACCTCACAGCCGGGGAGCTGTTTTTT
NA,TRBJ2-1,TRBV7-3,CASSLGREQFF,TGTGCCAGCAGCTTAGGTCGGGAGCAGTTCTTC